These 18 T cell receptor beta chains share one sample of origin, sequenced in a study of OX40 agonist ivuxolimab in advanced cancers. The repertoire was sequenced with immunoSEQ multiplex PCR; TCRdb's copy has only in-frame clones and lacks some. The profile shows 65,000 to 80,000 clones, roughly nine tenths of them singletons. Sequences were derived from CD4+ or CD8+ T cells sorted from blood, sampled in a trial of the OX40 agonist ivuxolimab. Source of these receptors: an adult with an advanced solid tumor such as melanoma, head and neck, liver or kidney cancer.

V is TRBV7-9 and J is TRBJ1-1; D uncertain. This CDR3 is 14 amino acids long. V was shortened by 5 bases and J by 4 bases, with 14 bases between the two germline ends. The germline CDR1 and CDR2 sequences are SEHNR and FQNEAQ (reference sequence). The CDR3 region is CASSPLSDGTEAFF. The CDR3 DNA is TGTGCCAGCAGCCCACTGTCGGACGGCACTGAAGCTTTCTTT.

This chain uses TRBV27 with TRBJ1-5; D is unclear. Trimming removed 0 bases from V and 6 bases from J, with 6 bases in between. Germline V gene lookup returns CDR1 MNHEY and CDR2 SMNVEV (reference sequence). The CDR3 consists of 13 residues. The CDR3 is CASSLSWGQPQHF. The CDR3 DNA follows: TGTGCCAGCAGTTTATCGTGGGGTCAGCCCCAGCATTTT.

The rearrangement uses TRBV5-8 and TRBJ2-7, with 9 bases lining up with TRBD1. The length of the CDR3 is 14 residues. Germline CDR1 and CDR2: SGHTS and YDEGEE. Trimming at V came to 0 bases and at J to 6 bases, leaving 4 bases not matched to a gene. CDR3 sequence (DNA): TGTGCCAGCAGCTTGGGACAGGGGGTGGGCGAGCAGTACTTC. This translates into CASSLGQGVGEQYF.

This chain links TRBV5-1 with TRBJ2-1, with a possible D match to TRBD2 (6 bases). CDR1 SGHRS and CDR2 YFSETQ come from the germline V gene. Trimming took off 5 bases at V and 8 bases at J, with 17 bases between the two ends. This CDR3 region has 14 residues. The CDR3 loop is CASRGTATLDEQFF. The CDR3 DNA is TGCGCCAGCAGGGGGACTGCTACCTTAGATGAGCAGTTCTTC. Full variable domain (rest looked up from reference TRBV5-1 and TRBJ2-1): KAGVTQTPRYLIKTRGQQVTLSCSPISGHRSVSWYQQTPGQGLQFLFEYFSETQRNKGNFPGRFSGRQFSNSRSEMNVSTLELGDSALYLCASRGTATLDEQFFGPGTRLTVL.

V is TRBV5-8 and J is TRBJ2-2; D may be TRBD1 (5 bases). With 1 base removed from V and 5 bases from J, the gap between germline ends came to 12 bases. The CDR3 covers 15 residues. The V gene's germline CDR1 is SGHTS and CDR2 YDEGEE. The CDR3 here is CASSLLPGWTGELFF. In DNA, the CDR3 is TGTGCCAGCAGCTTGCTTCCAGGGTGGACCGGGGAGCTGTTTTTT.

The chain joins TRBV10-3 to TRBJ2-7, with D tentatively TRBD1 (5 bases). Germline CDR1 ENHRY, CDR2 SYGVKD. The CDR3 totals 15 residues. Trimming stripped 6 bases from V and 0 bases from J, with 15 bases between. CDR3 region: CAISPRGHSSYEQYF. DNA for the CDR3: TGTGCCATCAGCCCAAGGGGTCATAGCTCCTACGAGCAGTACTTC.

The V call is TRBV19, the J call TRBJ2-1; 7 bases agree with TRBD2. This CDR3 has 16 residues. Germline-derived CDR1 and CDR2 are LNHDA and SQIVND (reference sequence). The V gene end was trimmed by 3 bases and the J gene end by 8 bases; junction bases not matched to a gene: 13. CDR3 in DNA: TGTGCCAGTAGTATTGGACTAGTCGGGAGTTATGATGAGCAGTTCTTC. It is translated as CASSIGLVGSYDEQFF.

The V gene is TRBV27, the J gene TRBJ1-6; no definite D call. CDR1 and CDR2 from the germline V gene are MNHEY and SMNVEV (reference sequence). This CDR3 contains 17 residues. V lost 4 bases and J lost 0, with 13 bases in between. Written as DNA, the CDR3 is TGTGCCAGCAGTTCACCTCGTAGGAGCTCCTATAATTCACCCCTCCACTTT. This translates into CASSSPRRSSYNSPLHF.

The table lists this clone with a few counts. V is TRBV11-3 and J is TRBJ1-2; possible D gene TRBD1, 5 bases. V dropped 3 bases and J dropped 4 bases, with 18 bases sitting between them. Germline CDR1 SGHNT, CDR2 YENEEA. The CDR3 runs 16 residues. The chain's CDR3 is CASSFEGRDGSYGYTF. The CDR3 coding sequence is TGTGCCAGCAGCTTCGAGGGGAGGGATGGGAGCTATGGCTACACCTTC.

Written as DNA, the CDR3 is TGTGCCAGCAGTTACAGAGGGGGCTACGAGCAGTACTTC. Protein product: CASSYRGGYEQYF. The rearrangement joins TRBV6-5 to TRBJ2-7; D may be TRBD1 (6 bases). In germline, CDR1 is MNHEY, CDR2 SVGAGI. The CDR3 is 13 residues long. With 2 bases removed from V and 3 bases from J, the gap between germline ends came to 8 bases.

The chain employs TRBV18 and TRBJ2-5; D gene uncertain. V gave up 2 bases and J gave up 2 bases, with 9 bases separating them. Looked up from germline, CDR1 is KGHSH and CDR2 is LQKENI. CDR3 length equals 14 residues. DNA of the CDR3: TGTGCCAGCTCACCAGGGAACAGACAAGAGACCCAGTACTTC. It yields the protein CASSPGNRQETQYF. Based on the CDR3 plus reference TRBV18 and TRBJ2-5, the full variable domain is NAGVMQNPRHLVRRRGQEARLRCSPMKGHSHVYWYRQLPEEGLKFMVYLQKENIIDESGMPKERFSAEFPKEGPSILRIQQVVRGDSAAYFCASSPGNRQETQYFGPGTRLLVL.

V is TRBV28 and J is TRBJ1-5; 7 bases are shared with TRBD1. This CDR3 comprises 14 residues. Germline loops: CDR1 MDHEN, CDR2 SYDVKM. J was trimmed by 6 bases and V by 6 bases; bases with no gene match: 8. The CDR3 protein is CASRLQGTGQPQHF. The CDR3 bases are TGTGCCAGCAGATTACAGGGGACGGGTCAGCCCCAGCATTTT.

This chain links TRBV6-6 with TRBJ1-3; D uncertain. CDR1 MNHNY and CDR2 SVGAGI come from the germline V gene (reference sequence). The V end was cut by 2 bases, the J end by 1 base, with 9 bases between. The CDR3 runs 15 residues. The CDR3 spells CASSYRGVSGNTIYF. DNA of the CDR3: TGTGCCAGCAGTTACCGCGGCGTTTCTGGAAACACCATATATTTT.

V usage is TRBV27 and J usage is TRBJ1-2; no firm D call. V lost 4 bases, J lost 0 bases, and 9 bases lay in between. The CDR3 runs to 14 residues. The germline CDR1 and CDR2 sequences are MNHEY and SMNVEV (reference sequence). CDR3 DNA: TGTGCCAGCAGTTCTCGGGAGTCTAACTATGGCTACACCTTC. The encoded protein is CASSSRESNYGYTF.

The chain carries TRBV18 and TRBJ1-3; 7 bases map to TRBD1. CDR1 and CDR2 from the germline V gene are KGHSH and LQKENI. Trimming at V came to 6 bases and at J to 8 bases, leaving 13 bases not matched to a gene. The CDR3 runs to 15 residues. Here the CDR3 DNA reads TGTGCCAGCTCCCCCACAGGGGTCCGCGGGGACACCATATATTTT. Protein product: CASSPTGVRGDTIYF.

This chain links TRBV19 with TRBJ2-7, with a weak D call TRBD1 (6 bases). This CDR3 comprises 13 residues. Germline loops: CDR1 LNHDA, CDR2 SQIVND (reference sequence). Trimming shortened V by 5 bases and J by 7 bases, and 15 bases separated the two germline ends. In nucleotides, the CDR3 is TGTGCCAGTAGTGACAACAGGGAGACGGAGCAGTACTTC. Translated: CASSDNRETEQYF.

This chain uses TRBV21-1 with TRBJ1-2. TRBV21-1 is labeled a pseudogene. The CDR3 sequence is 15 residues long. The CDR3 protein is CASSPGGGPQGGYTF. CDR3 nucleotide sequence: TGTGCCAGCAGCCCCGGAGGAGGTCCCCAGGGTGGCTACACCTTC.

This rearrangement joins TRBV5-1 to TRBJ2-1; 8 bases are shared with TRBD2. Germline-derived CDR1 and CDR2 are SGHRS and YFSETQ. The CDR3 sequence is 17 residues long. Losses at the gene ends were 1 base for V and 1 base for J; bases not matched to a gene: 7. DNA of the CDR3: TGCGCCAGCAGCTTGAGTGCGGGAGGAGGGTCCTACAATGAGCAGTTCTTC. Protein: CASSLSAGGGSYNEQFF.